The present T cell receptor (beta chain) was sequenced within a study of cytomegalovirus exposure and HLA in healthy donors. The germline V and J ends were trimmed by 3 bases and 14 bases, with 35 bases remaining between them. The length of the CDR3 is 19 residues. Germline V gene lookup returns CDR1 SGDLS and CDR2 YYNGEE. It was with 60 Vbeta and 13 Jbeta primers that the PCR ran. Only in-frame clones appear in the TCRdb table, and some are missing; sequencing was by immunoSEQ multiplex PCR. The table includes about 160,000 clones, about 85% detected once. As for this clone: Antigen: not known.

Findings of the study overall: Earlier results showed most TCR beta V segments being productive about 87% or about 30% of the time. Researchers counted around 170 TCR beta chains as cytomegalovirus-associated. There was a cluster of highly shared sequence variants that was likely a sequencing artifact. Association with HLA alleles at 0.05 false discovery rate was found for 16,951 TCR beta sequences in a later analysis.

V and J are TRBV9 and TRBJ1-4; D is perhaps TRBD1 (5 bases). This clonotype was sampled from a man aged 18 to 29 in good health and CMV-seropositive. The sample taken for sequencing was PBMCs. The CDR3 DNA is TGTGCCAGCAGCGGGGCGGGACCGCTAGGCCCGAGGGCAAGAAAAAGGCTGTTTTTT. It codes for CASSGAGPLGPRARKRLFF.